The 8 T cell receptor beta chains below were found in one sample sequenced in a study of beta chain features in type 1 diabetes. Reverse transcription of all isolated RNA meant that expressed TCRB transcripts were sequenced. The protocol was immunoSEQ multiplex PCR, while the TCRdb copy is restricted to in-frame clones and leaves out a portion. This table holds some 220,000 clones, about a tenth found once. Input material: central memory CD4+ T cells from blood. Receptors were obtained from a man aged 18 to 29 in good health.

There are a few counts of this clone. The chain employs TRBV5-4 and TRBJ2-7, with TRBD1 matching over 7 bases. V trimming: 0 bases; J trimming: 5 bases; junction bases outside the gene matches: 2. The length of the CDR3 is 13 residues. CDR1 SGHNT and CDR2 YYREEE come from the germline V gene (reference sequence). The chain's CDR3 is CASSLEGGNEQYF. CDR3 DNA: TGTGCCAGCAGCTTGGAAGGGGGCAACGAGCAGTACTTC.

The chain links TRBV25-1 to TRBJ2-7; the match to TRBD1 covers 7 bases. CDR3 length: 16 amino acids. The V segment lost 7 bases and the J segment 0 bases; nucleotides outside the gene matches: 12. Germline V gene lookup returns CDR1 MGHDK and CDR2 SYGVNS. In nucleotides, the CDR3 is TGTGCCAGCAAAGGGTTTGGGACAGCCCGCTCCTACGAGCAGTACTTC. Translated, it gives CASKGFGTARSYEQYF.

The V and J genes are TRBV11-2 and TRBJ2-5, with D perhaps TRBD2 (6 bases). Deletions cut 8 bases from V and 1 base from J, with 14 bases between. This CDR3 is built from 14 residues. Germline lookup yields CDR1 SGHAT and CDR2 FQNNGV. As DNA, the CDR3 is TGTGCCAGCGGTTTTTGGCGGGGCCAAGAGACCCAGTACTTC. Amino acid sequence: CASGFWRGQETQYF.

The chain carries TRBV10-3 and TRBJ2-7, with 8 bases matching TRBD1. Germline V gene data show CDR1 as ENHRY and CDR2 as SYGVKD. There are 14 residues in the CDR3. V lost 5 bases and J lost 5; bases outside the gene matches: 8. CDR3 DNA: TGTGCCATCAGTACGCTTATGGACAGGGACGAGCAGTACTTC. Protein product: CAISTLMDRDEQYF.

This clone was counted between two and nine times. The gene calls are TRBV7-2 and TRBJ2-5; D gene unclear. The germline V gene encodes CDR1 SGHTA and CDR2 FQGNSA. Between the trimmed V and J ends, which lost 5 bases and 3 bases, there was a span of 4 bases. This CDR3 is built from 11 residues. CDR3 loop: CASSPKETQYF. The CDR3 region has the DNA TGTGCCAGCAGCCCGAAAGAGACCCAGTACTTC.

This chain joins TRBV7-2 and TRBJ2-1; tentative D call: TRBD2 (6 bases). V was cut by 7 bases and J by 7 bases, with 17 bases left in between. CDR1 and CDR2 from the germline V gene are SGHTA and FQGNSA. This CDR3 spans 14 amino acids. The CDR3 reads CASTSLGGINEQFF. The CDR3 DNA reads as TGTGCCAGCACCTCCCTTGGAGGGATAAATGAGCAGTTCTTC.

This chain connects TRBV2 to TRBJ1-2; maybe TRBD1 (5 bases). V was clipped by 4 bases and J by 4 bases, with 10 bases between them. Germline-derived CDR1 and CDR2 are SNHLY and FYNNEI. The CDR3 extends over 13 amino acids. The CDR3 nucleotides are TGTGCCAGCAGTGGGCAGGGCCGCTATGGCTACACCTTC. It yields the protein CASSGQGRYGYTF.

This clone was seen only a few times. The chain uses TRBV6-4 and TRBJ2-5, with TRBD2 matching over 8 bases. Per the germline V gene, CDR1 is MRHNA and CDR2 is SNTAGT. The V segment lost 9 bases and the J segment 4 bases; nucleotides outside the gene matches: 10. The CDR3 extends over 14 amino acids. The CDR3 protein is CARGRAGAPETQYF. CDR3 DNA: TGTGCCAGGGGAAGAGCGGGAGCCCCAGAGACCCAGTACTTC.